The sequence of this T cell receptor beta chain was determined in a study of cytomegalovirus exposure and HLA in healthy donors. In the case of this clone: Its antigen is still unknown.

CDR3 size: 13 residues. Germline V gene lookup returns CDR1 SGHRS and CDR2 YFSETQ. V gave up 0 bases and J gave up 5 bases, with 6 bases separating them. Findings of the study overall: Sequencing depth roughly uniform across donors was assumed in presence/absence analyses. For most subjects, TCR beta sequences were reported to predict HLA-A and HLA-B alleles with accuracy.

The PCR ran on 60 Vbeta and 13 Jbeta primers. Clones were sequenced by immunoSEQ multiplex PCR, and TCRdb holds only the in-frame ones, with some missing. The sample holds fewer than 150,000 clones, around 74% seen once. Donors likely had unrecorded immune exposures despite being nominally healthy when sampled. The TCR sequence derives from a woman in her forties or fifties in good health and CMV-seropositive. Material: PBMCs. The chain uses TRBV5-1 and TRBJ2-1; no clear D gene. The CDR3 loop reads CASSLERNNEQFF. The CDR3 DNA reads as TGCGCCAGCAGCTTGGAGAGAAACAATGAGCAGTTCTTC.